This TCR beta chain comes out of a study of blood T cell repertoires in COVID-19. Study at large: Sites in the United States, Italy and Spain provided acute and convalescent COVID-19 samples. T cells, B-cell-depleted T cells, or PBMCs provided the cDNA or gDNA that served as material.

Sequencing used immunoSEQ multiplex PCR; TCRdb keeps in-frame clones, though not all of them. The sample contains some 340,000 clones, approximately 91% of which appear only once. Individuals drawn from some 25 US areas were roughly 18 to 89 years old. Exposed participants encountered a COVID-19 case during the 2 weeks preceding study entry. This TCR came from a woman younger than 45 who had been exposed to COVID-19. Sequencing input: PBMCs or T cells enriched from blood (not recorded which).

The CDR3 nucleotides are TGTGCCAGCAGCAAGGAAAGACTAAGATGTTTTGGGGAGCAGTACTTC. Translated, it gives CASSKERLRCFGEQYF. The chain couples TRBV21-1 to TRBJ2-7; the tabulated D call, TRBD2, remains unverified against the DNA. TRBV21-1 is described as a pseudogene. This CDR3 spans 16 amino acids.